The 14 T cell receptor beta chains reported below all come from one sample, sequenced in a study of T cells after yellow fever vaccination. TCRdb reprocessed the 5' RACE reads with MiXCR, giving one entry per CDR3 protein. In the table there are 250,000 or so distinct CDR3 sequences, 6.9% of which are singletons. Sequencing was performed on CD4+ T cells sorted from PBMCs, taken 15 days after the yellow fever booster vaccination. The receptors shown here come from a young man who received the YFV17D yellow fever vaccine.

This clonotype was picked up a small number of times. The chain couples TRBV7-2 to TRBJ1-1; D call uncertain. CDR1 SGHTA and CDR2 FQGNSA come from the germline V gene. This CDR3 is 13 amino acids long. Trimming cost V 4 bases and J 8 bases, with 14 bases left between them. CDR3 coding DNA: TGTGCCAGCAGCTCCGGCCCTGCCACAGAAGCTTTCTTT. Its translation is CASSSGPATEAFF. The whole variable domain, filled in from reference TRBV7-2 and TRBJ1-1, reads GAGVSQSPSNKVTEKGKDVELRCDPISGHTALYWYRQSLGQGLEFLIYFQGNSAPDKSGLPSDRFSAERTGGSVSTLTIQRTQQEDSAVYLCASSSGPATEAFFGQGTRLTVV.

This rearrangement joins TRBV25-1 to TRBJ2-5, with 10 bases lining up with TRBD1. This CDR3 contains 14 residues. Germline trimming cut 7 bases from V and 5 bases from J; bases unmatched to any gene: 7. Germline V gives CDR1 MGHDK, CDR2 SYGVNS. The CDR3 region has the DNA TGTGCCAGCACCAAGACAGGGGGCAGGGAGACCCAGTACTTC. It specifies CASTKTGGRETQYF.

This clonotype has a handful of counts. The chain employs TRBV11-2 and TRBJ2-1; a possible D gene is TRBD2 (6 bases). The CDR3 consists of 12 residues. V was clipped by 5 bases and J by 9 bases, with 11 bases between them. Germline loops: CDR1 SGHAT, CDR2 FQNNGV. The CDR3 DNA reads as TGTGCCAGCAGCACCCGGGAGATTGAGCAGTTCTTC. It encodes CASSTREIEQFF.

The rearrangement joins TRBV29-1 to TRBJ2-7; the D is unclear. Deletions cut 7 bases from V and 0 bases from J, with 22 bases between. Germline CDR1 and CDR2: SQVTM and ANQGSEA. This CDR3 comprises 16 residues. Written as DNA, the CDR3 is TGCAGCGGAACAAACCCAGGAGTTGGGTCCTCCTACGAGCAGTACTTC. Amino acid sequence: CSGTNPGVGSSYEQYF.

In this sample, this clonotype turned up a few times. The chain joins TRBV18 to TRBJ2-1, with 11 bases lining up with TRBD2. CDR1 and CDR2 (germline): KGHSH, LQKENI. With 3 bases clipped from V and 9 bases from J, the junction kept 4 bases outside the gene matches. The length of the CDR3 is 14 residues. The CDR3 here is CASSPVAGGGEQFF. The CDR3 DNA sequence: TGTGCCAGCTCACCCGTAGCGGGAGGGGGTGAGCAGTTCTTC.

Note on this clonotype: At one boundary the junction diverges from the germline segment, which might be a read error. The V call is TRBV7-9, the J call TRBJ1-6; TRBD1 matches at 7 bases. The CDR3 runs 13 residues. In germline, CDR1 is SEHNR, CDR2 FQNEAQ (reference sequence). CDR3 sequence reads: CASTLQGRSPLHF. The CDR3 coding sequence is TGTGCCAGCACCTTACAGGGGAGGTCACCCCTCCACTTT.

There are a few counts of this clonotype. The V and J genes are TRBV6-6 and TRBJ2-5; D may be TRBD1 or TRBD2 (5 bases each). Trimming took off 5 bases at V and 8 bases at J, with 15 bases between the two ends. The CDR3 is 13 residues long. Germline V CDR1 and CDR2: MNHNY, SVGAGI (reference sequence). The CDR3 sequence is CASSRDGRGTQYF. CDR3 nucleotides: TGTGCCAGCAGTAGGGACGGCCGGGGAACCCAGTACTTC.

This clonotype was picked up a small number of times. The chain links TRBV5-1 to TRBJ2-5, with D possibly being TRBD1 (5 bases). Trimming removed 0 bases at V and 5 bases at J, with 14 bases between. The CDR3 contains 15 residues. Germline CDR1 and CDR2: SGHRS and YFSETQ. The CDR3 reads CASSLVGLSGETQYF. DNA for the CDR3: TGCGCCAGCAGCTTGGTGGGTTTGTCAGGGGAGACCCAGTACTTC.

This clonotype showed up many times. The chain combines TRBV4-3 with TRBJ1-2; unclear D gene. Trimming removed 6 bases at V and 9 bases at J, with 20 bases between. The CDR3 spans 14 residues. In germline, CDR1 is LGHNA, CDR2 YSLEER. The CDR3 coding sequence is TGCGCCAGCAGTTCTGGCGGGTTTTTGGATCGCTACACCTTC. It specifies CASSSGGFLDRYTF.

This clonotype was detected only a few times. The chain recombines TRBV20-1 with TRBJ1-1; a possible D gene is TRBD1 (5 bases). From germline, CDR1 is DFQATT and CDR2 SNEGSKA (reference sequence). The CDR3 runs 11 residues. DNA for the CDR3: TGCAACCCCAGGGAGAACACTGAAGCTTTCTTT. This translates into CNPRENTEAFF.

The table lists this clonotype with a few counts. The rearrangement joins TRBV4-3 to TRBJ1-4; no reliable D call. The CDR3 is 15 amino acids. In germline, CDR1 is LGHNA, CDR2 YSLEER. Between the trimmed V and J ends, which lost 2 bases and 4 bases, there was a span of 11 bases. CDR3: CASSQSGRINEKLFF. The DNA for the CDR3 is TGCGCCAGCAGCCAAAGTGGACGGATTAATGAAAAACTGTTTTTT.

CDR3 amino acids: CASSFSFMNTEAFF. In DNA, the CDR3 is TGTGCCAGCAGCTTCTCATTTATGAACACTGAAGCTTTCTTT. The chain carries TRBV11-1 and TRBJ1-1, with D uncertain. The CDR3 is 14 amino acids. The V end was cut by 3 bases, the J end by 0 bases, with 8 bases between. Per the germline V gene, CDR1 is SGHAT and CDR2 is FQDESV (reference sequence).

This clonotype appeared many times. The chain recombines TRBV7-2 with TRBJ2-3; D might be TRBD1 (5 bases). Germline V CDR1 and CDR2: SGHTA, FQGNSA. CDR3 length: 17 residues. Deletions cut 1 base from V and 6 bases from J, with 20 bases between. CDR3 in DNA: TGTGCCAGCAGCTTAGTTAAGGGGTCAAGTGGATACGATACGCAGTATTTT. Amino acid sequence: CASSLVKGSSGYDTQYF.

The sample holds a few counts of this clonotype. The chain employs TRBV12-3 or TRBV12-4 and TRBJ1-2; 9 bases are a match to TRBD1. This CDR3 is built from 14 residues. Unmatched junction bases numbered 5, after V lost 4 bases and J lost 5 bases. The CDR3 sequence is CASSSRTGAYGYTF. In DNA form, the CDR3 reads TGTGCCAGCAGTTCGCGGACAGGGGCATATGGCTACACCTTC.